These T cell receptor beta chains were read from a single sample in a study of blood T cells in healthy people across ages. TCRdb re-called the 5' RACE reads through MiXCR, storing one row per CDR3 protein. The data hold over a million distinct CDR3 sequences, with 42% observed a single time. Sample: blood. The receptors originated from a woman aged 18 to 35 in good health. CDR3s include the opening cysteine and the closing phenylalanine or tryptophan. A D gene is named only where the DNA matches it firmly. Rows give clone size only sometimes, using once, few, many, or a class for an expanded clone.

j_call,d_call,clone_size,v_call,cdr3_nt,cdr3_aa
TRBJ1-2,-,few,TRBV9,TGTGCCAGCAGCGTAGGGGAGCAGGGCGGCTACACCTTC,CASSVGEQGGYTF
TRBJ2-7,-,-,TRBV5-1,TGCGCCAGCAGGGTTTCAGACTCCTACGAGCAGTACTTC,CASRVSDSYEQYF
TRBJ1-1,-,-,TRBV30,TGTGCCTGGAGAGGCGGCACGGAAGCTTTCTTT,CAWRGGTEAFF
TRBJ2-2,TRBD1,-,TRBV4-2,TGTGCCAGCAGCCAAGATCGCAGGGGGATGGCCGGGGAGCTGTTTTTT,CASSQDRRGMAGELFF
TRBJ2-3,-,-,TRBV28,TGTGCCAGCAGTTTATGGGGGAGAGGGGACCCAGATACGCAGTATTTT,CASSLWGRGDPDTQYF
TRBJ2-7,TRBD1,few,TRBV3-1,TGTGCCAGCAGCAGCCTGGGACAGGGGGTTTACGAGCAGTACTTC,CASSSLGQGVYEQYF
TRBJ2-7,-,few,TRBV12-5,TGTGCTAGTGGTTTGAGGGGGATCAACAATGAGCAGTACTTC,CASGLRGINNEQYF
TRBJ1-2,-,-,TRBV6-1,TGTGCCAGCAGTGATAACCCTAACTATGGCTACACCTTC,CASSDNPNYGYTF
TRBJ2-1,TRBD2,-,TRBV5-5,TGTGCCAGCAGCTCACCTGGGACTAGCGGGTGGATCGAAAAGGTTGACAATGAGCAGTTCTTC,CASSSPGTSGWIEKVDNEQFF
TRBJ1-4,-,-,TRBV27,TGTGCCGGCAGTTTAGAAGGGCAGGCAAATGAAAAACTGTTTTTT,CAGSLEGQANEKLFF
TRBJ2-1,TRBD2,once,TRBV18,TGTGCCAGCTCACCCCCCCAGCGGGGCATATACAATGAGCAGTTCTTC,CASSPPQRGIYNEQFF
TRBJ2-1,-,few,TRBV24-1,TGTGCCACCAGTGATTCGCAGGGGACCGGGTTCTTC,CATSDSQGTGFF
TRBJ1-1,-,-,TRBV15,TGTGCCACCAGCGACGGGCCTGGGGTGAGCGCTTTCTTT,CATSDGPGVSAFF
TRBJ1-1,-,-,TRBV4-1,TGCGCCAGCAGTCTTATTGCGGGTACTGAAGCTTTCTTT,CASSLIAGTEAFF
TRBJ2-1,TRBD2,-,TRBV5-1,TGCGCCAGCACCCCCCCGGGACTAGCGGGGGGGAATGAGCAGTTCTTC,CASTPPGLAGGNEQFF
TRBJ2-7,TRBD2,-,TRBV6-2/TRBV6-3,TGTGCCAGCAGTTACACCCGACTAGCGGGAGCCTACAATGAGCAGTACTTC,CASSYTRLAGAYNEQYF
TRBJ2-1,-,-,TRBV6-5,TGTGCCAGCAGTTATGGGACGGACCCGAATGAGCAGTTCTTC,CASSYGTDPNEQFF
TRBJ2-7,TRBD1,-,TRBV20-1,TGCAGTGCAGGGACAGGAGGTGTCGATGAGCAGTACTTC,CSAGTGGVDEQYF
TRBJ1-1,-,-,TRBV12-3/TRBV12-4,TGTGCCAGCAGAACCAAACCGGACCGTAAAAGAGCTGAAGCTTTCTTT,CASRTKPDRKRAEAFF
TRBJ2-3,TRBD2,few,TRBV20-1,TGCAGTGCTAGGCGGGGGGGCCCCACAGATACGCAGTATTTT,CSARRGGPTDTQYF
TRBJ2-5,TRBD2,once,TRBV24-1,TGTGCCACCAGTGGTACGCTAGCGGAGAGGGGTAATGAGCAGTACTTC,CATSGTLAERGNEQYF
TRBJ2-7,-,-,TRBV3-1,TGTGCCAGCAGACCCCTCGCAGGCCACAATGAGCAGTACTTC,CASRPLAGHNEQYF
TRBJ2-1,-,-,TRBV15,TGTGCCACCAGCAGAGATCTCACCCAAGTTCCAGAGACCCAGTTCTTC,CATSRDLTQVPETQFF
TRBJ1-2,-,-,TRBV12-3/TRBV12-4,TGTGCCAGCACCGAGGGCGGGCCGGGGTATGGCTACACCTTC,CASTEGGPGYGYTF
TRBJ2-1,-,-,TRBV2,TGTGCCAGCAGTCGAGCCCCAAACGGTGAGGAGCAGTTCTTC,CASSRAPNGEEQFF
TRBJ1-4,-,-,TRBV7-2,TGTGCCAGCAGCTCCAACAGCGGCGCTAATGAAAAACTGTTTTTT,CASSSNSGANEKLFF
TRBJ2-5,-,-,TRBV28,TGTGCCAGCGCACTCCTACAGGGAACAGGGGAGACCCAGTACTTC,CASALLQGTGETQYF
TRBJ2-7,-,-,TRBV24-1,TGTGCCACCAGTACGTCAGGCTCGCCCAAAAGCTCCTACAATGAGCAGTACTTC,CATSTSGSPKSSYNEQYF
TRBJ1-2,TRBD1,-,TRBV20-1,TGCAGTGCTAGGGGGACAGGGTCGGTCTATGGCTACACCTTC,CSARGTGSVYGYTF
TRBJ1-1,-,-,TRBV9,TGTGCCAGCTCTGTTCAGGGAGTGAACACTGAAGCTTTCTTT,CASSVQGVNTEAFF
TRBJ2-3,-,few,TRBV7-2,TGTGCCAGCAGCTTATCGGGGGGCCCATTAGATACGCAGTATTTT,CASSLSGGPLDTQYF
TRBJ2-1,TRBD2,few,TRBV5-1,TGCGCCAGCAGCTTGGTATTAGCGGGGACCTACAATGAGCAGTTCTTC,CASSLVLAGTYNEQFF
TRBJ1-2,-,-,TRBV3-1,TGTGCCAGCAGCTATAGAGCGGGGGACTATGGCTACACCTTC,CASSYRAGDYGYTF
TRBJ2-3,TRBD1,few,TRBV30,TGTGCCTGGATCCCCCCGGGACAGAGTCCGGCAGATACGCAGTATTTT,CAWIPPGQSPADTQYF
TRBJ1-2,-,-,TRBV2,TGTGCCAGCACCGATATGTCGTGGGGAGCTAACTATGGCTACACCTTC,CASTDMSWGANYGYTF
TRBJ1-4,-,-,TRBV28,TGTGCCAGCAGCCCTACCTGGGACACCGATAATGAAAAACTGTTTTTT,CASSPTWDTDNEKLFF
TRBJ2-3,-,few,TRBV20-1,TGCAGTGCTAGAAGGATTAGCAGGGCAGATACGCAGTATTTT,CSARRISRADTQYF
TRBJ2-3,TRBD1,few,TRBV24-1,TGTGCCACCAGTGACCGAGCTCGGGGGACAGGGTTTGCAGATACGCAGTATTTT,CATSDRARGTGFADTQYF
TRBJ1-2,-,few,TRBV29-1,TGCAGCGTTGGTGGTCGCGAAGCTAACTATGGCTACACCTTC,CSVGGREANYGYTF
TRBJ1-1,-,few,TRBV14,TGTGCCAGCAGCCAAGCCCGGCCTAACACTGAAGCTTTCTTT,CASSQARPNTEAFF